Detailed here is one T cell receptor beta chain. As yet, its antigen is unknown. Deep was the level at which the assay was run. An even split of each subset's genomic DNA across several immunoSEQ plates was performed. Clones were read by immunoSEQ multiplex PCR, and TCRdb kept only the in-frame ones, dropping some. Counted here are roughly 720,000 clones, roughly 91% occurring once; the ten biggest clones make up approximately 35%. This entry belongs to a study of shared clonotypes between healthy human individuals. For the study at large: Donors were a couple of women and a few men aged 18 to 49. Broader study findings: Some naive CD4 clonotypes, 4% to 6%, turned up in common across several donors.

Germline V gene sequence: CDR1 SNHLY, CDR2 FYNNEI. V gave up 10 bases and J gave up 8 bases; unmatched junction bases: 13. There are 13 residues in the CDR3. The receptor comes from a man aged 18 to 30 in good health. Some clones in this sample may be carry-over from other donors' samples. The V call is TRBV2, the J call TRBJ1-2, with 7 bases lining up with TRBD1. Sequencing was done on a sample of memory CD8+ T cells from PBMCs. The subset: CD45RO+ cells pooled with CCR7-negative TemRA cells. For the CDR3, the DNA is TGTGCCACCAATAACCGGGACAGCGCGGGCTACACCTTC. Encoded protein: CATNNRDSAGYTF.